One sample yielded the 22 T cell receptor beta chains listed below, sequenced in a study of cytomegalovirus exposure and HLA in healthy donors. PCR involved 60 Vbeta and 13 Jbeta primers. This table comes from immunoSEQ multiplex PCR, and its TCRdb copy is limited to in-frame clones, with some not included. This table has approximately 220,000 clones, over 75% appearing once. The sequenced material came from PBMCs. The receptor set was obtained from a male donor in good health and CMV-seronegative.

This clone was seen repeatedly, ten times or more. The rearrangement links TRBV6-5 to TRBJ1-3, with D unresolved. This CDR3 has 13 amino acids. Germline-derived CDR1 and CDR2 are MNHEY and SVGAGI. V was pared by 2 bases and J by 2 bases, with 4 bases between. CDR3 sequence (DNA): TGTGCCAGCAGTTACGCGGCTGGAAACACCATATATTTT. This encodes CASSYAAGNTIYF.

The chain couples TRBV23-1 to TRBJ1-2; the match to TRBD1 covers 9 bases. TRBV23-1 is recorded as an ORF, its role being uncertain. The CDR3 has 14 amino acids. J gave up 4 bases and V 6 bases, and 6 bases lay outside the gene matches. CDR3 loop: CASRKQGAFYGYTF. For the CDR3, the DNA is TGCGCCAGCAGAAAACAGGGGGCGTTCTATGGCTACACCTTC.

Comments on this clone: At the DNA level, this CDR3 is encoded by other sequences in the same sample as well. The chain carries TRBV5-5 and TRBJ2-5; D remains unclear. CDR3 length: 13 amino acids. V lost 2 bases, J lost 0 bases, and 5 bases lay in between. Germline CDR1 is SGHKS and CDR2 is YYEKEE (reference sequence). This chain's CDR3 is CASSFSDQETQYF. The CDR3 DNA is TGTGCCAGCAGCTTTTCGGACCAAGAGACCCAGTACTTC.

J is TRBJ2-2 and V is TRBV6-5; TRBD1 agrees at 7 bases. The J segment lost 2 bases and the V segment lost 5 bases, leaving 2 bases of the junction unmatched. Germline lookup yields CDR1 MNHEY and CDR2 SVGAGI. CDR3 length equals 14 residues. CDR3: CASSRQGNTGELFF. The CDR3 nucleotides read TGTGCCAGCAGTCGACAGGGTAACACCGGGGAGCTGTTTTTT.

The chain couples TRBV7-6 to TRBJ1-1, with 7 bases fitting TRBD1. The length of the CDR3 is 16 residues. CDR1 and CDR2 (germline): SGHVS, FNYEAQ. With V trimmed by 2 bases and J by 2 bases, 8 bases remained unmatched. The DNA of the CDR3 is TGTGCCAGCAGCTTATGGACGGGACAGAGAAACACTGAAGCTTTCTTT. Translation gives CASSLWTGQRNTEAFF.

About this clone itself: The junction differs from germline at one of its ends, possibly a read error. The V call is TRBV7-9, the J call TRBJ2-1; 11 bases align to TRBD1. Germline CDR1 SEHNR, CDR2 FQNEAQ (reference sequence). CDR3 length equals 17 residues. The CDR3 DNA is TGTTCCAGCAGCATTCTTTCCGGGACAGGGGGGGGCAATGAGCAGTTCTTC. Its protein product is CSSSILSGTGGGNEQFF.

The V call is TRBV11-2, the J call TRBJ2-1, with TRBD2 identical over 10 bases. The trim removed 3 bases at V and 6 bases at J, leaving 2 bases unmatched. The CDR3 runs 14 residues. In germline, CDR1 is SGHAT, CDR2 FQNNGV. The CDR3 DNA follows: TGTGCCAGCAGCTTGGGACTAGCGAGCAATGAGCAGTTCTTC. Encoded protein: CASSLGLASNEQFF.

The V and J genes are TRBV5-1 and TRBJ1-2; tentatively, D is TRBD1 (6 bases). Germline lookup yields CDR1 SGHRS and CDR2 YFSETQ. Trimming stripped 5 bases from V and 8 bases from J, with 13 bases between. The CDR3 has 12 residues. CDR3 DNA: TGCGCCAGCAGGACAGGAGTCTTGGGCTACACCTTC. Translation: CASRTGVLGYTF.

This rearrangement joins TRBV7-9 to TRBJ2-7, with D unclear. Per the germline V gene, CDR1 is SEHNR and CDR2 is FQNEAQ (reference sequence). CDR3 size: 13 residues. Trimming took off 0 bases at V and 2 bases at J, with 5 bases between the two ends. The DNA for the CDR3 is TGTGCCAGCAGCTTAGCCAGTCCCTACGAGCAGTACTTC. Protein sequence: CASSLASPYEQYF.

A few counts support this clone. This sequence joins TRBV7-9 and TRBJ2-1; TRBD1 matches at 9 bases. The CDR3 runs to 14 residues. Per the germline V gene, CDR1 is SEHNR and CDR2 is FQNEAQ (reference sequence). J lost 5 bases, V lost 2 bases, and 1 base had no gene match. For the CDR3, the DNA is TGTGCCAGCAGCTTAAGGACAGGGGACAATGAGCAGTTCTTC. This translates into CASSLRTGDNEQFF.

The chain is built from TRBV6-1 and TRBJ1-2; 11 bases fit TRBD1. After removal of 5 bases from V and 4 bases from J, the junction contained 9 bases not matched to a gene. From germline, CDR1 is MNHNS and CDR2 SASEGT. The CDR3 is 16 amino acids. The CDR3 loop reads CASSQGQGAISYGYTF. Here the CDR3 DNA reads TGTGCCAGCAGTCAAGGACAGGGGGCGATTTCCTATGGCTACACCTTC.

The chain uses TRBV11-2 and TRBJ2-1; 9 positions agree with TRBD1. Germline lookup yields CDR1 SGHAT and CDR2 FQNNGV. V trimming: 1 base; J trimming: 12 bases; junction bases outside the gene matches: 10. The CDR3 is 15 residues long. CDR3 sequence (DNA): TGTGCCAGCAGCTTAGGGGGGGGACAGGGACACGCGCAGTTCTTC. Its protein product is CASSLGGGQGHAQFF.

V and J are TRBV7-2 and TRBJ2-1; D unclear. Germline V gene lookup returns CDR1 SGHTA and CDR2 FQGNSA. V lost 2 bases and J 3 bases, leaving 8 bases between the germline ends. The CDR3 runs 14 residues. This chain's CDR3 is CASSLISGYNEQFF. For the CDR3, the DNA is TGTGCCAGCAGCTTAATCTCCGGCTACAATGAGCAGTTCTTC. The whole variable domain, remainder taken from reference TRBV7-2 and TRBJ2-1, is GAGVSQSPSNKVTEKGKDVELRCDPISGHTALYWYRQSLGQGLEFLIYFQGNSAPDKSGLPSDRFSAERTGGSVSTLTIQRTQQEDSAVYLCASSLISGYNEQFFGPGTRLTVL.

A few counts support this clone. The chain recombines TRBV21-1 with TRBJ2-7; TRBD2, as called in the table, went unchecked against the DNA. TRBV21-1 is annotated as a pseudogene. CDR3 length: 11 residues. The CDR3 region is CASSSGGAQYF. CDR3 nucleotides: TGTGCCAGCAGCAGCGGGGGCGCGCAGTACTTC.

This chain links TRBV9 with TRBJ2-7, with 7 bases lining up with TRBD1. Germline CDR1 reads SGDLS; CDR2 reads YYNGEE. CDR3 size: 15 residues. The junction had 7 bases not matched to a gene; V was cut back by 4 bases and J by 0 bases. The DNA of the CDR3 is TGTGCCAGCAGCCCCCGGGGACAGCTCTCCTACGAGCAGTACTTC. Translated: CASSPRGQLSYEQYF.

This sequence joins TRBV7-9 and TRBJ1-2, with D possibly being TRBD1 (6 bases). With 5 bases removed from V and 1 base from J, the gap between germline ends came to 11 bases. The germline V gene encodes CDR1 SEHNR and CDR2 FQNEAQ (reference sequence). The CDR3 contains 14 residues. The CDR3 coding sequence is TGTGCCAGCAGCGGGCAGGGGAATAACTATGGCTACACCTTC. This encodes CASSGQGNNYGYTF.

This clone has a single count. This sequence joins TRBV6-5 and TRBJ1-2; a possible D gene is TRBD1 (6 bases). Trimming left V 0 bases short and J 5 bases short, with 16 bases between. Looked up from germline, CDR1 is MNHEY and CDR2 is SVGAGI. The CDR3 is 16 residues long. CDR3 sequence: CASSYSRGFYEYGYTF. The CDR3 bases are TGTGCCAGCAGTTACTCGAGGGGGTTTTATGAGTATGGCTACACCTTC.

The rearrangement links TRBV7-9 to TRBJ2-6; TRBD1 aligns across 9 bases. Looked up from germline, CDR1 is SEHNR and CDR2 is FQNEAQ (reference sequence). CDR3 length equals 18 residues. The V gene end was trimmed by 2 bases and the J gene end by 1 base; junction bases not matched to a gene: 6. CDR3 protein: CASSLSTGGHSGANVLTF. In DNA form, the CDR3 reads TGTGCCAGCAGCTTATCGACAGGGGGTCATTCTGGGGCCAACGTCCTGACTTTC.

The J gene is TRBJ2-7, the V gene TRBV19, with TRBD1 identical over 9 bases. The CDR3 covers 17 residues. The V gene end was trimmed by 3 bases and the J gene end by 2 bases; junction bases not matched to a gene: 11. Germline-derived CDR1 and CDR2 are LNHDA and SQIVND (reference sequence). For the CDR3, the DNA is TGTGCCAGTAGTATCCCATCCGGGACAGGGCCTACCTACGAGCAGTACTTC. Translated, it gives CASSIPSGTGPTYEQYF.

The CDR3 coding sequence is TGTGCCAGCAGTTACTCCCCGGACATCACCTACGAGCAGTACTTC. It codes for CASSYSPDITYEQYF. This chain uses TRBV6-6 with TRBJ2-7; possibly TRBD1 for D (5 bases). The CDR3 extends over 15 amino acids. Deletions cut 0 bases from V and 2 bases from J, with 11 bases between. The germline V gene has CDR1 MNHNY and CDR2 SVGAGI (reference sequence).

The chain uses TRBV9 and TRBJ2-1, with D tentatively TRBD2 (5 bases). The germline V and J ends were trimmed by 0 bases and 7 bases, with 8 bases remaining between them. The CDR3 is 13 residues long. Germline V gives CDR1 SGDLS, CDR2 YYNGEE. The CDR3 loop is CASSVGLPNEQFF. DNA for the CDR3: TGTGCCAGCAGCGTAGGACTACCGAATGAGCAGTTCTTC.

Only a few counts were recorded for this clone. The V gene is TRBV7-9, the J gene TRBJ2-1; D perhaps matches TRBD2 (6 bases). The CDR3 totals 15 residues. CDR1 and CDR2 from the germline V gene are SEHNR and FQNEAQ (reference sequence). Trimming stripped 5 bases from V and 0 bases from J, with 11 bases between. Here the CDR3 reads CASSNILASYNEQFF. The DNA of the CDR3 is TGTGCCAGCAGCAATATACTAGCCTCCTACAATGAGCAGTTCTTC.